The source of this TCR beta chain is a study of blood T cells in healthy people across ages. Whole-study findings and limits: PBMCs went unsorted, and a conclusive naive versus antigen-experienced comparison was therefore prevented.

Comment on this clonotype: The antigen is undetermined.

Germline values: CDR1 MNHEY, CDR2 SVGAGI. V was cut by 8 bases and J by 4 bases, with 12 bases left in between. CDR3 length: 13 amino acids. Alongside a J-beta primer mix, a sample-barcoded 5' primer served in a second PCR lasting about 7 to 11 cycles. TCRdb reprocessed the 5' RACE reads with MiXCR, giving one entry per CDR3 protein. This sample has about 1,500,000 distinct CDR3 sequences, with about 43% found just once. This TCR was sampled from a woman aged 18-30 years in good health. The specimen was blood. The chain carries TRBV6-5 and TRBJ1-3; perhaps TRBD1 as D (5 bases). The CDR3 reads CASREGTGNTIYF. The CDR3 coding sequence is TGTGCCAGCCGCGAAGGGACGGGAAACACCATATATTTT.